The 9 T cell receptor beta chains listed next were all sequenced from one sample in a study of shared clonotypes between healthy human individuals. Naive-designated CD8 cells lacked CD45RO, were positively enriched for CCR7, and omitted terminally differentiated effector memory CD45RA+ cells. Method: immunoSEQ multiplex PCR; TCRdb's copy keeps in-frame clones and lacks some. This table has about 580,000 clones, roughly 98% appearing once. Source material: naive CD8+ T cells sorted from blood. The receptor set was obtained from a man aged 30-40 years in good health.

Worth noting for this clone: The sample carries other DNA sequences with the same CDR3. The chain has TRBV9 and TRBJ2-1; D remains ambiguous. The CDR3 extends over 13 amino acids. V shed 5 bases and J shed 0 bases, with 6 bases lying between them. CDR1 and CDR2 from the germline V gene are SGDLS and YYNGEE. In DNA form, the CDR3 reads TGTGCCAGCAGTTCTAGCTCCTACAATGAGCAGTTCTTC. Amino acids: CASSSSSYNEQFF.

The V and J genes are TRBV28 and TRBJ2-7; TRBD2 matches 7 bases. The V and J ends lost 2 bases and 6 bases, in that order; junction bases with no gene match: 7. Germline CDR1 is MDHEN and CDR2 is SYDVKM. The CDR3 length is 14 residues. The CDR3 reads CASSLVREMGEQYF. The CDR3 coding sequence is TGTGCCAGCAGTTTAGTGCGGGAGATGGGCGAGCAGTACTTC.

This chain links TRBV27 with TRBJ1-5, with a possible D match to TRBD1 (5 bases). The CDR3 loop spans 14 amino acids. Germline CDR1 is MNHEY and CDR2 is SMNVEV (reference sequence). V was trimmed by 0 bases and J by 5 bases, leaving 8 bases between them. The CDR3 DNA reads TGTGCCAGCAGTTTATCGCCAGGGCATCAGCCCCAGCATTTT. The encoded protein is CASSLSPGHQPQHF.

This chain uses TRBV27 with TRBJ2-7; D is perhaps TRBD1 or TRBD2 (6 bases each). Trimming stripped 5 bases from V and 5 bases from J, with 19 bases between. The CDR3 runs 15 residues. Germline CDR1 reads MNHEY; CDR2 reads SMNVEV (reference sequence). This chain's CDR3 is CASSGGSGAPDEQYF. The CDR3 DNA reads as TGTGCCAGCAGTGGCGGATCGGGGGCCCCCGACGAGCAGTACTTC.

J is TRBJ2-1 and V is TRBV10-3; 9 bases agree with TRBD2. V shed 5 bases, J shed 5 bases, and the junction held 4 bases outside the gene matches. This CDR3 has 14 amino acids. From germline, CDR1 is ENHRY and CDR2 SYGVKD. The CDR3 protein is CAISQREVDNEQFF. CDR3 bases: TGTGCCATCAGTCAGCGGGAGGTCGACAATGAGCAGTTCTTC.

The chain recombines TRBV4-3 with TRBJ2-3, with 10 bases lining up with TRBD2. The CDR3 is made up of 17 amino acids. The J segment lost 4 bases and the V segment lost 1 base, leaving 8 bases of the junction unmatched. Germline-derived CDR1 and CDR2 are LGHNA and YSLEER. The CDR3 loop is CASSQALAGRPADTQYF. Written as DNA, the CDR3 is TGCGCCAGCAGCCAAGCACTAGCGGGACGCCCTGCAGATACGCAGTATTTT.

The chain is built from TRBV5-1 and TRBJ2-1; 16 nucleotides match TRBD2. CDR1 SGHRS and CDR2 YFSETQ come from the germline V gene. V dropped 4 bases and J dropped 4; count of bases not matched to a gene: 2. This CDR3 is built from 16 residues. This chain's CDR3 is CASSQGLAGGYNEQFF. CDR3 coding DNA: TGCGCCAGCAGCCAGGGACTAGCGGGAGGGTACAATGAGCAGTTCTTC. The full variable domain, with the rest looked up from reference TRBV5-1 and TRBJ2-1, is KAGVTQTPRYLIKTRGQQVTLSCSPISGHRSVSWYQQTPGQGLQFLFEYFSETQRNKGNFPGRFSGRQFSNSRSEMNVSTLELGDSALYLCASSQGLAGGYNEQFFGPGTRLTVL.

The rearrangement joins TRBV5-4 to TRBJ1-3; no reliable D call. The CDR3 is made up of 15 amino acids. V was shortened by 0 bases and J by 0 bases, with 7 bases between the two germline ends. Germline assignment: CDR1 SGHNT and CDR2 YYREEE (reference sequence). The CDR3 sequence is CASSLEQSSGNTIYF. CDR3 DNA sequence: TGTGCCAGCAGCTTGGAACAGAGCTCTGGAAACACCATATATTTT.

The chain links TRBV4-2 to TRBJ2-1; 13 positions match TRBD2. The V gene's germline CDR1 is LGHNA and CDR2 YNFKEQ. Trimming cost V 5 bases and J 3 bases; bases outside gene matches: 16. The CDR3 covers 20 residues. Written as DNA, the CDR3 is TGTGCCAGCAGCACCCCCCGGGGACTAGCGGGAAAGGAGTACTACAATGAGCAGTTCTTC. Translated, it gives CASSTPRGLAGKEYYNEQFF.